This T cell receptor beta chain was obtained from a study of T cell repertoires in cytomegalovirus infection. For the study at large: Peptides in the study included HLA-C-restricted and HLA-B-restricted CMV epitopes. Carrying CMV and the relevant HLA type showed in public TCR beta signatures.

The ends were cut back, 3 bases at V and 4 bases at J, with 12 bases in the middle. CDR3 length: 14 residues. TCRdb fed the reads into MiXCR, producing one record per CDR3 protein. Of about 110,000 distinct CDR3 sequences in the sample, about 30% were seen once. To note about this clonotype: Its antigen is as yet unknown. A much larger clone differs from this one at a single base, so this may be a read error.

Sequenced here: CD8+ T cells from cultured PBMCs, sampled from culture after CMV antigen stimulation. This sequence originates from a human donor in good health (CMV status not recorded). Some clones in this sample may be carry-over from other donors' samples. This sequence joins TRBV12-3 or TRBV12-4 and TRBJ2-5; no clear D gene. The CDR3 loop is CASSFPPHGETQYF. The CDR3 DNA follows: TGTGCCAGCAGTTTCCCCCCCCATGGAGAGACCCAGTACTTC.